This T cell receptor (beta chain) was recorded in a study of blood T cell repertoires in COVID-19 (dated by TCRdb to 2019 to 2021). About the study as a whole: The collaborator samples originated in the United States, Italy and Spain and spanned the acute and convalescent phases of COVID-19. The material from the prospective study consisted of cDNA or gDNA derived from T cells, B-cell-depleted T cells, or PBMCs. Deeply sampled blood TCRbeta repertoires from subjects exposed to, actively infected with, or recovered from COVID-19 were included in the dataset. The repertoires were released in a freely available public database meant as a resource for research on the immune response to SARS-CoV-2. Samples came from the ongoing ImmuneRACE study (first 160 participants) plus 1,254 subjects from 6 global collaborators. The sample metadata nearly always contained a de-identified subject ID, COVID-19 status, age in years and sex. Where HLA class I and class II types were available, the types were taken from metadata supplied by the sample provider, not from assay-based typing.

TCRbeta CDR3 regions were amplified from genomic DNA by means of the immunoSEQ Assay, a bias-controlled multiplex PCR. The paper's data handling went like this. The number of nucleated cells in each sample was estimated by amplification of reference gene primers within the assay. To quantify the absolute abundance of each unique TCRbeta CDR3 rearrangement, sequence reads were collapsed and filtered. Productive Simpson clonality was computed per sample as the square root of Simpson's diversity index over productive rearrangements. TCRdb limited this immuneACCESS table to in-frame rearrangements with V and J called. A share of clones is missing; checked studies link under half to unresolved V genes, and the rest is unexplained. The DNA was the basis for D and trimming; V, J and clone size are from that table. The sample table contains fewer than 30,000 clones; only one count was recorded for about two thirds of them. Around 21% of the sample is in the top ten clones.

Study-wide findings and limitations: The quantity of clinical and demographic metadata differed by source and by participant and was supplied without curation.

The germline V and J ends show losses of 2 bases and 5 bases respectively, and no gene match explains 4 bases of the junction. Looking up the germline V gene yields CDR1 SGHTA and CDR2 FQGNSA. The CDR3 runs 14 amino acids, cysteine and phenylalanine included. Only CDR3 DNA is held: 42 bases, read in frame from base 1. The table lists this clone with a few counts. Its specific antigen is unknown. Base-call qualities are not available, and no considerably larger clone is one nucleotide away. Whole blood was collected in K2EDTA tubes by collaborating institutions according to the institutions' own protocols. For TCRbeta analysis, collaborators shipped samples as frozen whole blood, isolated PBMCs, or DNA extracted from either of those sample types.

The sequence links TRBV7-2 to TRBJ2-7; 9 bases in the junction line up with TRBD2. The sample consisted of peripheral blood. The sequence was collected from a boy younger than 10 with active or convalescent COVID-19. The nucleotide sequence is given as TGTGCCAGCAGCTTAACGGTAGCGGGAGACGAGCAGTACTTC. This gives the protein CASSLTVAGDEQYF.